Below, 26 T cell receptor beta chains from the same sample are listed, as sequenced in a study of STAT5B mutations in CD4+ large granular lymphocyte leukemia. Only in-frame clones appear in the TCRdb table, and some are missing; sequencing was by immunoSEQ multiplex PCR. The sample has under 35,000 clones; 76% are singletons. Sequencing was carried out using CD4+ T cells from blood buffy coats. Every receptor here comes from a human donor in good health.

The gene calls are TRBV27 and TRBJ1-1, with unresolved D. Germline V gene lookup returns CDR1 MNHEY and CDR2 SMNVEV (reference sequence). The CDR3 consists of 15 residues. V dropped 0 bases and J dropped 4 bases, with 12 bases sitting between them. The chain's CDR3 is CASSLSWERATEAFF. The CDR3 DNA sequence: TGTGCCAGCAGTTTATCCTGGGAAAGAGCCACTGAAGCTTTCTTT.

V is TRBV5-6 and J is TRBJ2-2; the D is unclear. Trimming removed 0 bases at V and 0 bases at J, with 6 bases between. Germline CDR1 is SGHDT and CDR2 is YYEEEE. The CDR3 has 15 amino acids. CDR3 region: CASSLGIANTGELFF. The CDR3 DNA is TGTGCCAGCAGCTTGGGTATCGCGAACACCGGGGAGCTGTTTTTT.

As DNA, the CDR3 is TGTGCCAGCAGTTATCAACCGGGACAGGGAGGGAAAAAACTGTTTTTT. This translates into CASSYQPGQGGKKLFF. This chain uses TRBV27 with TRBJ1-4; 9 nucleotides align to TRBD1. There are 16 residues in the CDR3. Trimming cost V 4 bases and J 9 bases; bases outside gene matches: 12. The V gene's germline CDR1 is MNHEY and CDR2 SMNVEV (reference sequence).

In DNA form, the CDR3 reads TGTGCCAGCAGCTCCCACAGCTACCAAGGGGAGACCCAGTACTTC. Its translation is CASSSHSYQGETQYF. This chain uses TRBV9 with TRBJ2-5; no reliable D call. The CDR3 consists of 15 residues. Germline-derived CDR1 and CDR2 are SGDLS and YYNGEE. Trimming shortened V by 4 bases and J by 5 bases, and 18 bases separated the two germline ends.

This clone appeared a single time. This chain uses TRBV25-1 with TRBJ2-5, with D perhaps being TRBD1 or TRBD2 (5 bases each). TRBJ2-7 explains the end of the DNA better; the J call may be wrong. Per germline, CDR1 MGHDK and CDR2 SYGVNS. There are 12 residues in the CDR3. CDR3 residues: CASRGVVYEQYF. CDR3 in DNA: TGTGCCAGCAGGGGGGTCGTCTACGAGCAGTACTTC.

The gene calls are TRBV7-8 and TRBJ1-2; D perhaps matches TRBD1 (6 bases). This CDR3 has 16 amino acids. Germline V gene lookup returns CDR1 SGHVS and CDR2 FQNEAQ. V was pared by 1 base and J by 3 bases, with 15 bases between. CDR3 sequence reads: CASSLVLGKGDYGYTF. The CDR3 bases are TGTGCCAGCAGCTTAGTGTTGGGAAAGGGGGACTATGGCTACACCTTC. Full variable domain (rest looked up from reference TRBV7-8 and TRBJ1-2): GAGVSQSPRYKVAKRGQDVALRCDPISGHVSLFWYQQALGQGPEFLTYFQNEAQLDKSGLPSDRFFAERPEGSVSTLKIQRTQQEDSAVYLCASSLVLGKGDYGYTFGSGTRLTVV.

The chain employs TRBV5-4 and TRBJ2-7; 13 bases align to TRBD2. CDR1 is SGHNT and CDR2 is YYREEE in the germline V gene (reference sequence). Trimming at V came to 3 bases and at J to 4 bases, leaving 4 bases not matched to a gene. The CDR3 covers 15 residues. The CDR3, as DNA: TGTGCCAGCAGCTGGGGACTAGCGGGGCTGTACGAGCAGTACTTC. This codes for CASSWGLAGLYEQYF.

The gene calls are TRBV27 and TRBJ2-2; possibly TRBD1 for D (6 bases). The CDR3 totals 16 residues. Germline lookup yields CDR1 MNHEY and CDR2 SMNVEV (reference sequence). V lost 4 bases, J lost 6 bases, and 18 bases lay in between. CDR3 sequence (DNA): TGTGCCAGCAGTTCGCCCCCGGGACAACTTTCCGGGGAGCTGTTTTTT. Translated, it gives CASSSPPGQLSGELFF.

The table lists this clone with a few counts. The chain has TRBV2 and TRBJ1-2; 7 bases fit TRBD1. The CDR3 has 13 amino acids. V dropped 9 bases and J dropped 8; count of bases not matched to a gene: 12. Looked up from germline, CDR1 is SNHLY and CDR2 is FYNNEI. Here the CDR3 DNA reads TGTGCCAGTTTAGGGGGCCTCCCTGGAGGCTACACCTTC. This translates into CASLGGLPGGYTF.

The chain has TRBV6-5 and TRBJ2-3, with D perhaps matching TRBD1 or TRBD2 (6 bases each). V was shortened by 5 bases and J by 4 bases, with 13 bases between the two germline ends. This CDR3 comprises 14 residues. The germline V gene encodes CDR1 MNHEY and CDR2 SVGAGI. In nucleotides, the CDR3 is TGTGCCAGCAGTGACAGGTGGGGGGCAGATACGCAGTATTTT. It specifies CASSDRWGADTQYF.

The chain recombines TRBV7-2 with TRBJ1-3; TRBD1 might be the D (5 bases). Germline V gives CDR1 SGHTA, CDR2 FQGNSA. Trimming cost V 2 bases and J 2 bases, with 10 bases left between them. The CDR3 has 15 residues. CDR3 sequence: CASSLQGGTGNTIYF. CDR3 nucleotide sequence: TGTGCCAGCAGCTTACAGGGAGGGACTGGAAACACCATATATTTT. Using reference TRBV7-2 and TRBJ1-3 for the parts outside the CDR3, the full variable domain is GAGVSQSPSNKVTEKGKDVELRCDPISGHTALYWYRQSLGQGLEFLIYFQGNSAPDKSGLPSDRFSAERTGGSVSTLTIQRTQQEDSAVYLCASSLQGGTGNTIYFGEGSWLTVV.

The genes are TRBV7-2 and TRBJ2-7; no firm D call. V was pared by 2 bases and J by 2 bases, with 25 bases between. The V gene's germline CDR1 is SGHTA and CDR2 FQGNSA. The CDR3 is 19 residues long. CDR3 sequence (DNA): TGTGCCAGCAGCTTAAAGGTCGGCATGCCCTCCCCGAGGACCTACGAGCAGTACTTC. Translating gives CASSLKVGMPSPRTYEQYF.

The table lists this clone with a count of one. The rearrangement joins TRBV19 to TRBJ1-1, with D tentatively TRBD1 (6 bases). The CDR3 loop spans 13 amino acids. The V end was cut by 8 bases, the J end by 5 bases, with 15 bases between. CDR1 and CDR2 (germline): LNHDA, SQIVND (reference sequence). In DNA form, the CDR3 reads TGTGCCAGTTTCGCCCAGGGGAGGACTGAAGCTTTCTTT. This codes for CASFAQGRTEAFF.

The chain recombines TRBV27 with TRBJ1-3; the D gene is possibly TRBD1 (6 bases). This CDR3 region has 15 residues. CDR1 MNHEY and CDR2 SMNVEV come from the germline V gene (reference sequence). V was trimmed by 2 bases and J by 2 bases, leaving 10 bases between them. In DNA form, the CDR3 reads TGTGCCAGCAGTTTAGTAGGGACACCTGGAAACACCATATATTTT. Protein: CASSLVGTPGNTIYF.

The chain is built from TRBV28 and TRBJ2-2; D may be TRBD1 (5 bases). CDR3 length: 16 amino acids. CDR1 and CDR2 from the germline V gene are MDHEN and SYDVKM. V shed 1 base and J shed 2 bases, with 11 bases lying between them. The CDR3 DNA reads as TGTGCCAGCAGTTTATCAGGGTATGGCAACACCGGGGAGCTGTTTTTT. This codes for CASSLSGYGNTGELFF.

The chain is built from TRBV4-3 and TRBJ2-4, with 7 positions matching TRBD1. Looked up from germline, CDR1 is LGHNA and CDR2 is YSLEER. This CDR3 is built from 16 residues. J was trimmed by 4 bases and V by 0 bases; bases with no gene match: 6. The CDR3 DNA sequence: TGCGCCAGCAGCCAAGATCTGACAGGGCTTAAAAACATTCAGTACTTC. Protein product: CASSQDLTGLKNIQYF.

This clone was counted a few times. This chain links TRBV10-2 with TRBJ1-5, with D perhaps TRBD1 (5 bases). Trimming removed 6 bases at V and 6 bases at J, with 21 bases between. Germline V gives CDR1 WSHSY, CDR2 SAAADI. This CDR3 contains 16 residues. The chain's CDR3 is CASRDNRFTPLQPQHF. CDR3 coding DNA: TGCGCCAGCAGAGATAACAGGTTCACCCCCCTTCAGCCCCAGCATTTT.

The chain employs TRBV28 and TRBJ2-2, with 7 bases aligning to TRBD2. This CDR3 has 15 amino acids. The germline gives CDR1 MDHEN, CDR2 SYDVKM. With 7 bases clipped from V and 5 bases from J, the junction kept 10 bases outside the gene matches. The CDR3 DNA reads as TGTGCCAGCACCCTACCGGGGGGAGAAACCGGGGAGCTGTTTTTT. The encoded protein is CASTLPGGETGELFF.

The table lists this clone with a count of one. The chain is built from TRBV30 and TRBJ2-3, with 9 bases fitting TRBD2. This CDR3 is built from 16 residues. J was trimmed by 7 bases and V by 5 bases; bases with no gene match: 16. The germline V gene encodes CDR1 GTSNPN and CDR2 SVGIG (reference sequence). CDR3 amino acids: CAWGRGLAGGENTQYF. The CDR3 region has the DNA TGTGCCTGGGGGAGGGGACTAGCTGGCGGGGAGAATACGCAGTATTTT.

This chain links TRBV6-5 with TRBJ2-5; D uncertain. V lost 0 bases and J lost 5, with 10 bases in between. This CDR3 has 14 amino acids. Per the germline V gene, CDR1 is MNHEY and CDR2 is SVGAGI. CDR3 protein: CASSYSWARETQYF. The CDR3 DNA is TGTGCCAGCAGTTACTCGTGGGCGAGGGAGACCCAGTACTTC.

The chain is built from TRBV9 and TRBJ2-2; TRBD1 is a possible D gene (5 bases). Germline V CDR1 and CDR2: SGDLS, YYNGEE. Between the trimmed V and J ends, which lost 5 bases and 5 bases, there was a span of 10 bases. This CDR3 spans 13 amino acids. The DNA of the CDR3 is TGTGCCAGCAGTTTCAGGGTAACCGGGGAGCTGTTTTTT. Protein product: CASSFRVTGELFF.

The rearrangement joins TRBV29-1 to TRBJ2-1; no definite D call. The length of the CDR3 is 12 residues. Germline CDR1 is SQVTM and CDR2 is ANQGSEA. Trimming left V 7 bases short and J 6 bases short, with 13 bases between. CDR3 DNA: TGCAGCGCTGCTTGGAAGGTCAATGAGCAGTTCTTC. This translates into CSAAWKVNEQFF.

V gene TRBV7-9 combines with J gene TRBJ2-6; D is uncertain. Deletions cut 2 bases from V and 4 bases from J, with 9 bases between. This CDR3 spans 15 amino acids. Germline V lookup: CDR1 SEHNR, CDR2 FQNEAQ (reference sequence). The CDR3 sequence is CASSLSALGANVLTF. Here the CDR3 DNA reads TGTGCCAGCAGCTTATCCGCTCTGGGGGCCAACGTCCTGACTTTC.

J is TRBJ2-1 and V is TRBV19; 10 bases agree with TRBD1. Germline V CDR1 and CDR2: LNHDA, SQIVND (reference sequence). The CDR3 sequence is 13 residues long. V was pared by 6 bases and J by 6 bases, with 2 bases of the junction left unmatched. CDR3 sequence (DNA): TGTGCCAGTAGAGGGACAGGGGCCAATGAGCAGTTCTTC. As protein: CASRGTGANEQFF.

The V call is TRBV6-6, the J call TRBJ2-7; 7 positions match TRBD1. Germline V gene data show CDR1 as MNHNY and CDR2 as SVGAGI (reference sequence). This CDR3 contains 15 residues. The J segment lost 0 bases and the V segment lost 5 bases, leaving 7 bases of the junction unmatched. The CDR3 region is CASSTRTGPSYEQYF. Written as DNA, the CDR3 is TGTGCCAGCAGTACCCGGACAGGCCCCTCCTACGAGCAGTACTTC.

The chain uses TRBV29-1 and TRBJ2-3, with no clear D. This CDR3 has 11 residues. CDR1 is SQVTM, CDR2 ANQGSEA, per germline. Trimming took 3 bases from V and 4 from J, leaving 5 bases between them. As DNA, the CDR3 is TGCAGCGTTGAGTCCCCAGATACGCAGTATTTT. Translating it yields CSVESPDTQYF.